This T cell receptor beta chain was recorded in a study of T-cell reconstitution after alpha-beta-depleted transplantation in children. This clonotype was detected ten times or more. TCRbeta library preparation incorporated unique molecular identifiers. MiXCR, applied by TCRdb to the PCR reads, yields one record per CDR3 protein. The sample shows about 92,000 distinct CDR3 sequences, approximately 12% of them seen only once. The trim removed 3 bases at V and 2 bases at J, leaving 9 bases unmatched. Germline CDR1 and CDR2: SGHTA and FQGNSA. This CDR3 has 17 residues. This TCR was sampled from a human donor who donated a stem cell graft to a child with inherited bone marrow failure. The chain uses TRBV7-2 and TRBJ2-7; 11 bases line up with TRBD1. Specimen: PBMCs from the stem cell graft donor, collected from the stem cell graft. CDR3 bases: TGTGCCAGCAGCTTTCTCCGAGGGGGACAGGGGGCCTACGAGCAGTACTTC. Residues: CASSFLRGGQGAYEQYF.